The clone carrying this TCR beta chain appeared a few times. The antigen is undetermined. MiXCR, applied by TCRdb to the 5' RACE reads, yields one record per CDR3 protein. Of about 890,000 distinct CDR3 sequences in the sample, 12% were seen once. The sample comes from a study of identical twins. V lost 4 bases and J lost 1; bases outside the gene matches: 8. Germline V CDR1 and CDR2: SEHNR, FQNEAQ (reference sequence). CDR3 length: 16 residues. General study points: Conclusions leaned on cross-sectional statistical analysis and did not track the same donors over time.

These same data were also listed under a study on yellow fever vaccine responses in identical twins.

The chain uses TRBV7-9 and TRBJ1-1, with 8 nucleotides matching TRBD1. Sequences were obtained from PBMCs. The receptor's source is a woman between 18 and 29 years old in good health. The CDR3 DNA follows: TGTGCCAGCAGCTCCCTAACAGGGGGAGGGAACACTGAAGCTTTCTTT. Translating it yields CASSSLTGGGNTEAFF.